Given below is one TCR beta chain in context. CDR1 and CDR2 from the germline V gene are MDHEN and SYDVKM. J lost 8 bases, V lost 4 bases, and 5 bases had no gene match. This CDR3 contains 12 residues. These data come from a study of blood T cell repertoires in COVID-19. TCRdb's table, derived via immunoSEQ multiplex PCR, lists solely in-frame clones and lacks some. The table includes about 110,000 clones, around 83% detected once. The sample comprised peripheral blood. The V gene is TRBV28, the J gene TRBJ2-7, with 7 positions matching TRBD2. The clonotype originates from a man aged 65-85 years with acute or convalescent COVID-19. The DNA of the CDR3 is TGTGCCAGCAGTTGGGGGAGGGCCCAGCAGTACTTC. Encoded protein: CASSWGRAQQYF.